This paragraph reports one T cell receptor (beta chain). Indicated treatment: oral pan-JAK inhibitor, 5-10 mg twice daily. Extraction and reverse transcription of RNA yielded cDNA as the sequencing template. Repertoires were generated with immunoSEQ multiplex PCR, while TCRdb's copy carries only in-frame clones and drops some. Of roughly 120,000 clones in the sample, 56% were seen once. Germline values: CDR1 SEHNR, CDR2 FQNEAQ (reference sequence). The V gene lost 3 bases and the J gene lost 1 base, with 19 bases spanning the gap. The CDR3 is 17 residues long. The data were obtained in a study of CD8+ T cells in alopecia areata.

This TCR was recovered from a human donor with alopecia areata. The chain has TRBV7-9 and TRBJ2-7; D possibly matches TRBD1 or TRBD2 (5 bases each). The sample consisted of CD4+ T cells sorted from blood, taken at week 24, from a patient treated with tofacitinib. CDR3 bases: TGTGCCAGCAGCTTTGAACGGGGCCTAGTTCCATCCTACGAGCAGTACTTC. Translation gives CASSFERGLVPSYEQYF.